Listed below are T cell receptor beta chains from one sample, sequenced in a study of shared T cell receptors in the human thymus. Measured with immunoSEQ multiplex PCR; TCRdb has only the in-frame clones, and not every one. The data show 500,000 to 750,000 clones, with 70% to 90% seen just once and roughly 0.0097% held by the top ten. This sample also belongs to another study, concerning human thymus T cells.

Sequencing was performed on thymocytes. These receptors all come from a boy under two years old with a congenital heart defect. CDR3s include the opening cysteine and the closing phenylalanine or tryptophan. The D gene is left open where the match is weak. Not every row has a clone size; where given, it reads once, few, many or a size class.

TRBV10-2	TRBJ1-1	15	-	-	TGCGCCAGCAGTGAGTCGATCGCCGCGGGCACTGAAGCTTTCTTT	CASSESIAAGTEAFF
TRBV5-4	TRBJ2-5	15	-	TRBD1	TGTGCCAGCAGAGGGGGACAGGGGAAGGGAGAGACCCAGTACTTC	CASRGGQGKGETQYF
TRBV4-2	TRBJ1-5	17	-	TRBD1	TGTGCCAGCAGCCAAGAACGGGACAGGGGGCGAAATCAGCCCCAGCATTTT	CASSQERDRGRNQPQHF
TRBV5-1	TRBJ2-2	14	-	-	TGCGCCAGCAGCGAGGGACACCTCACCGGGGAGCTGTTTTTT	CASSEGHLTGELFF
TRBV14	TRBJ2-1	16	-	-	TGTGCCAGCAGCCAATTGGACACGAGCTCCTACAATGAGCAGTTCTTC	CASSQLDTSSYNEQFF
TRBV27	TRBJ2-3	14	-	-	TGTGCCAGCAGTCGCCCCAGGAGCACAGATACGCAGTATTTT	CASSRPRSTDTQYF
TRBV4-1	TRBJ2-1	16	few	TRBD2	TGCGCCAGCAGCCGGCTCGGGACTAGCGGGAACAATGAGCAGTTCTTC	CASSRLGTSGNNEQFF
TRBV5-1	TRBJ1-1	14	-	-	TGCGCCAGCAGCGCGGGACTCCCGAACACTGAAGCTTTCTTT	CASSAGLPNTEAFF
TRBV15	TRBJ2-7	14	-	-	TGTGCCACCAGCAGAGAACCAGGGACCTACGAGCAGTACTTC	CATSREPGTYEQYF
TRBV10-3	TRBJ1-2	15	-	-	TGTGCCATCAGTGAATATAGGGAGGTGGACTATGGCTACACCTTC	CAISEYREVDYGYTF
TRBV29-1	TRBJ2-1	11	-	-	TGCAGCGTTGAAGGTCGGTTTGAGCAGTTCTTC	CSVEGRFEQFF
TRBV6-6	TRBJ1-2	14	-	-	TGTGCCAGCACCAGCCCGGGGGGCGACTATGGCTACACCTTC	CASTSPGGDYGYTF
TRBV21-1	TRBJ1-1	16	-	-	TGTGCCAGCAGCGTCCCACGCGGGTCCGGGAACACTGAAGCTTTCTTT	CASSVPRGSGNTEAFF
TRBV5-1	TRBJ2-7	15	once	-	TGCGCCAGCAGCTTGGGGGGAGGTAATACCTACGAGCAGTACTTC	CASSLGGGNTYEQYF
TRBV10-1	TRBJ2-1	16	-	-	TGCGCCAGCAGTGAGTCGCGGCGGGCCTCGTACAATGAGCAGTTCTTC	CASSESRRASYNEQFF
TRBV28	TRBJ2-1	19	-	-	TGTGCCAGCATCCCCCGACGGGCTAGCAGAAGTTATCCTTTCAATGAGCAGTTCTTC	CASIPRRASRSYPFNEQFF
TRBV5-6	TRBJ2-3	15	-	TRBD1	TGTGCCAGCAGCTCCACAGGGGTAGGGACAGATACGCAGTATTTT	CASSSTGVGTDTQYF
TRBV6-1	TRBJ2-1	12	-	TRBD1	TGTGCCAGCCAGACAGGGGCCAATGAGCAGTTCTTC	CASQTGANEQFF
TRBV10-3	TRBJ1-4	19	-	-	TGTGCCATCAGTGCCCAACCCAGCTCCCCTACCGGGTCTAATGAAAAACTGTTTTTT	CAISAQPSSPTGSNEKLFF
TRBV15	TRBJ2-3	18	-	TRBD2	TGTGCCATCCGGGGGCTAGCGGGAGGGGTAGCTAGCACAGATACGCAGTATTTT	CAIRGLAGGVASTDTQYF
TRBV7-9	TRBJ1-2	15	-	-	TGTGCCAGCAGCCATACACCTAGGGGCGGTGGCGGCTACACCTTC	CASSHTPRGGGGYTF